This TCR beta chain was documented in a study of blood T cell repertoires in COVID-19. Overall study: Spain, Italy and the United States supplied samples that represented acute and convalescent COVID-19. Sample material is recorded as cDNA or gDNA derived from T cells, B-cell-depleted T cells, or PBMCs.

Study processing details: Nucleated cell counts were estimated from reference gene primer amplification. Repertoires were generated with immunoSEQ multiplex PCR, while TCRdb's copy carries only in-frame clones and drops some. V, J and clone size derive from that table, while D and trimming were established from the DNA sequence. The table records around 380,000 clones, about 90% of them present only once. CDR3 length: 13 residues. Trimming removed 5 bases from V and 4 bases from J, with 9 bases in between. Per the germline V gene, CDR1 is MNHEY and CDR2 is SVGAGI. Participant age was 18 to 89 years, and participants resided in roughly 24 US areas.

Sequenced input: PBMCs or T cells enriched from blood (not recorded which). The genes are TRBV6-5 and TRBJ1-3; D call uncertain. The receptor comes from a man aged 25 to 40 who had recovered from COVID-19. The CDR3 sequence is CASSLHGGNTIYF. In nucleotides, the CDR3 is TGTGCCAGCAGTCTCCACGGGGGAAACACCATATATTTT.